This TCR beta chain was sequenced during a study of graft-versus-host responses after intestinal transplantation. Overall study: For about three years after anti-thymocyte globulin induction, all recipients took tacrolimus and steroids.

This CDR3 region has 16 residues. Germline lookup yields CDR1 MGHRA and CDR2 YSYEKL. Study results and limitations: Where graft-donor T cell macrochimerism was present, patients had high graft-versus-host to host-versus-graft clonal ratios in allografts. The recipient marrow held GvH clones, and some of them showed up first in ileum or blood. An association linked early post-transplant HvG declines with peak circulating GvH clone levels.

Libraries were prepared by immunoSEQ multiplex PCR; TCRdb keeps only in-frame clonotypes and omits some of them. This table has around 29,000 clones, 85% to 95% appearing once. This clone appeared a single time. The antigen is undetermined. A junction boundary mismatches the germline segment, possibly from a read error. The same CDR3 can be traced to other DNA sequences in this sample. This TCR was recovered from a human patient who received an intestinal transplant, so some T cells may come from the graft donor. The chain is built from TRBV4-1 and TRBJ2-7, with TRBD2 identical over 12 bases. The sequences come from PBMCs, collected around 70 days after intestinal transplant. This chain's CDR3 is CASSPLTSGRNYEQYF. In DNA, the CDR3 is TGCGCTAGCAGCCCCCTTACTAGCGGGAGGAACTACGAGCAGTACTTC.